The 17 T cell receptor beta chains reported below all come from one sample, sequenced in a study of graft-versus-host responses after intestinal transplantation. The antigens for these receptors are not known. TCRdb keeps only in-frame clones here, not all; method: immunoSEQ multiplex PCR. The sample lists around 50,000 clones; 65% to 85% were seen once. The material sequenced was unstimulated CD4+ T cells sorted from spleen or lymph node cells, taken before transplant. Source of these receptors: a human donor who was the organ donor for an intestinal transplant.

CDR3 sequence (DNA): TGCGCCAGCAGCTTACTAGCGGGGGGGCCAGATACGCAGTATTTT. This gives the protein CASSLLAGGPDTQYF. The chain joins TRBV5-1 to TRBJ2-3, with 13 bases that match TRBD2. CDR3 length: 15 amino acids. Germline loops: CDR1 SGHRS, CDR2 YFSETQ. Unmatched junction bases numbered 1, after V lost 2 bases and J lost 4 bases.

The CDR3 spells CASSVGPAYEQFF. CDR3 sequence (DNA): TGTGCCAGCAGCGTAGGACCAGCCTATGAGCAGTTCTTC. The chain employs TRBV9 and TRBJ2-1; no reliable D call. Germline V gene sequence: CDR1 SGDLS, CDR2 YYNGEE. CDR3 size: 13 residues. Trimming left V 0 bases short and J 8 bases short, with 9 bases between.

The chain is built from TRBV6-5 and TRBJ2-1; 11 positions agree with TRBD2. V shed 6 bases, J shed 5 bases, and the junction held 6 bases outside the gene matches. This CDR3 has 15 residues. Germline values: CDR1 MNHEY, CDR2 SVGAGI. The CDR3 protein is CASSWTSGSHNEQFF. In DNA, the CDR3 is TGTGCCAGCAGCTGGACTAGCGGGTCACACAATGAGCAGTTCTTC.

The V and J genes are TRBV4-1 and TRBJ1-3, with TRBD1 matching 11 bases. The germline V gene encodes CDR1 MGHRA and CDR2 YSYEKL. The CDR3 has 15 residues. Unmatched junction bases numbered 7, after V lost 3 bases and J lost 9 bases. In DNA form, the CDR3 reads TGCGCCAGCAGCCAGGACAGGGGGCTTCGAGGCACCATATATTTT. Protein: CASSQDRGLRGTIYF.

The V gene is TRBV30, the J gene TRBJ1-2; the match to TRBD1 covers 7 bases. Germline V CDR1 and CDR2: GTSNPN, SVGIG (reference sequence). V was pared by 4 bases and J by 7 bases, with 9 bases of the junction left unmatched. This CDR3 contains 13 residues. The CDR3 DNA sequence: TGTGCCTGGAACTTGCAGGGGGGCGGTGGCTACACCTTC. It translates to CAWNLQGGGGYTF.

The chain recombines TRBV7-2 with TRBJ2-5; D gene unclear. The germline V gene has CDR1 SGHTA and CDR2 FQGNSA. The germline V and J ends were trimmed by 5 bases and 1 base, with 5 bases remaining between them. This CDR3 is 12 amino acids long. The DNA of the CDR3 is TGTGCCAGCAGCCCGGTCCAAGAGACCCAGTACTTC. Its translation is CASSPVQETQYF.

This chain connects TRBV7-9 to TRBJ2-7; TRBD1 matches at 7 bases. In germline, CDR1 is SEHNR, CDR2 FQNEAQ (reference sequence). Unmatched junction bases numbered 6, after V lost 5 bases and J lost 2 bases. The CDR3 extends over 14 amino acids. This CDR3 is CASSQTGLPYEQYF. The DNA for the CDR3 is TGTGCCAGCAGCCAGACAGGGCTTCCCTACGAGCAGTACTTC.

The DNA of the CDR3 is TGTGCCAGCAGCGTAGGGGGGGGCCCTGGCTACACCTTC. Translating gives CASSVGGGPGYTF. The chain has TRBV9 and TRBJ1-2, with D perhaps matching TRBD1 (6 bases). Germline V gene sequence: CDR1 SGDLS, CDR2 YYNGEE. The CDR3 totals 13 residues. V was clipped by 0 bases and J by 7 bases, with 10 bases between them.

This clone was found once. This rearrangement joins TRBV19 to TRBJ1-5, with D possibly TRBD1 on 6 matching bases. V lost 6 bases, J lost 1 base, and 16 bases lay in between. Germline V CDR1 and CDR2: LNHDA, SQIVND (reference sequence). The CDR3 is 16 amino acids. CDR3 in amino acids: CASSESGRGSNQPQHF. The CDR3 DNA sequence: TGTGCCAGTAGCGAGAGCGGCAGGGGAAGCAATCAGCCCCAGCATTTT.

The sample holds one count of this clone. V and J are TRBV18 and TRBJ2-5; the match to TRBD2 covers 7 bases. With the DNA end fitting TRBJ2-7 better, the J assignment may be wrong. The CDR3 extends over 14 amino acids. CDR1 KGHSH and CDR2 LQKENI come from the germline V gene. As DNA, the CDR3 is TGTGCCAGCTCACCGGGACTACCCGCCTACGAGCAGTACTTC. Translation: CASSPGLPAYEQYF.

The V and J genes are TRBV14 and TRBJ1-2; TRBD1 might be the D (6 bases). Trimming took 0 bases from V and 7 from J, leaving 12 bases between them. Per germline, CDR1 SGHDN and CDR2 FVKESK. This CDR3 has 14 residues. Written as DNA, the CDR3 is TGTGCCAGCAGCCAAGATCTACAGGGAAGTGGCTACACCTTC. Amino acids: CASSQDLQGSGYTF.

The CDR3 sequence is CASSHSSIGRNTEAFF. The DNA of the CDR3 is TGTGCCAGCAGTCACAGTAGCATCGGGAGGAACACTGAAGCTTTCTTT. The gene calls are TRBV6-6 and TRBJ1-1; no clear D gene. V was pared by 5 bases and J by 1 base, with 17 bases between. The CDR3 runs to 16 residues. Germline CDR1 and CDR2: MNHNY and SVGAGI (reference sequence).

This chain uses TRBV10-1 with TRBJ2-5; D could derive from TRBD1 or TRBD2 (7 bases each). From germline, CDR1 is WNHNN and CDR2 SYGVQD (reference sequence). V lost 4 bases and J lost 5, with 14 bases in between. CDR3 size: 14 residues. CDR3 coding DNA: TGCGCCAGCAGTGTGCGCAGGGGGGGGGAGACCCAGTACTTC. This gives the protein CASSVRRGGETQYF.

This CDR3 reads CAISEGSGSVNEQFF. CDR3 nucleotide sequence: TGTGCCATCAGTGAGGGAAGCGGGAGTGTCAATGAGCAGTTCTTC. The chain links TRBV10-3 to TRBJ2-1; 8 positions agree with TRBD2. CDR3 length: 15 amino acids. The junction had 6 bases not matched to a gene; V was cut back by 2 bases and J by 6 bases. CDR1 and CDR2 from the germline V gene are ENHRY and SYGVKD.

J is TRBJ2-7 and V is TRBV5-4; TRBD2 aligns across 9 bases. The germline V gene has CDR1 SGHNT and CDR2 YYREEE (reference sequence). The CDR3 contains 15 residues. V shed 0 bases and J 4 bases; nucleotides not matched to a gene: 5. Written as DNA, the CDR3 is TGTGCCAGCAGCTTGGGGGGCGGGAGGGCGTACGAGCAGTACTTC. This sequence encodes CASSLGGGRAYEQYF.

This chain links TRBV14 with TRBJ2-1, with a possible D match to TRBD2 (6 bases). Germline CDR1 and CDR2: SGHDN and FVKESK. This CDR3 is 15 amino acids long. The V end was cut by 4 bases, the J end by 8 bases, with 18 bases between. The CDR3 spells CASSPPGLLSDEQFF. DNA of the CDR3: TGTGCCAGCAGCCCACCGGGACTCTTAAGCGATGAGCAGTTCTTC. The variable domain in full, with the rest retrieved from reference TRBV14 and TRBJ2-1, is EAGVTQFPSHSVIEKGQTVTLRCDPISGHDNLYWYRRVMGKEIKFLLHFVKESKQDESGMPNNRFLAERTGGTYSTLKVQPAELEDSGVYFCASSPPGLLSDEQFFGPGTRLTVL.

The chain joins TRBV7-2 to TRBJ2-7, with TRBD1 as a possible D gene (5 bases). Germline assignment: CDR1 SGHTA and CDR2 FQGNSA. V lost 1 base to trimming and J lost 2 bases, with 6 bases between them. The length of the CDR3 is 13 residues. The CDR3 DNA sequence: TGTGCCAGCAGCTTAGGGACAACCTACGAGCAGTACTTC. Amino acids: CASSLGTTYEQYF.